The next 8 T cell receptor beta chains were all read from a single sample in a study of cytomegalovirus exposure and HLA in healthy donors. PCR involved 60 Vbeta and 13 Jbeta primers. Clones were read by immunoSEQ multiplex PCR, and TCRdb kept only the in-frame ones, dropping some. This sample yields some 130,000 clones, of which around 80% are seen a single time; approximately 4.8% belongs to the top ten. Material for sequencing was PBMCs. These receptors came from a man younger than 40 in good health.

The genes are TRBV27 and TRBJ1-5; D is ambiguous. The CDR3 loop spans 13 amino acids. V dropped 3 bases and J dropped 0 bases, with 3 bases sitting between them. Germline V lookup: CDR1 MNHEY, CDR2 SMNVEV (reference sequence). CDR3 coding DNA: TGTGCCAGCAGTTTCCTTAGCAATCAGCCCCAGCATTTT. Translating it yields CASSFLSNQPQHF.

The rearrangement uses TRBV11-3 and TRBJ2-2; the match to TRBD2 covers 8 bases. Germline loops: CDR1 SGHNT, CDR2 YENEEA. The CDR3 spans 17 residues. V shed 5 bases and J 3 bases; nucleotides not matched to a gene: 11. The CDR3 sequence is CASSPGGWAGDTGELFF. The CDR3 DNA reads TGTGCCAGCAGCCCGGGGGGGTGGGCCGGGGACACCGGGGAGCTGTTTTTT.

The rearrangement uses TRBV6-5 and TRBJ2-1; 11 bases are shared with TRBD2. The CDR3 contains 15 residues. Looked up from germline, CDR1 is MNHEY and CDR2 is SVGAGI. The junction had 7 bases not matched to a gene; V was cut back by 6 bases and J by 6 bases. CDR3 loop: CASSQLAGVVNEQFF. The DNA of the CDR3 is TGTGCCAGCAGCCAACTAGCGGGAGTGGTCAATGAGCAGTTCTTC.

J is TRBJ2-1 and V is TRBV2, with 10 bases aligning to TRBD1. CDR1 is SNHLY, CDR2 FYNNEI, per germline. The CDR3 extends over 16 amino acids. After removal of 7 bases from V and 4 bases from J, the junction contained 10 bases not matched to a gene. Written as DNA, the CDR3 is TGTGCCAGCACAGCCGGGGACAGGGGTTGGTACAATGAGCAGTTCTTC. It translates to CASTAGDRGWYNEQFF.

This chain connects TRBV11-3 to TRBJ2-7, with 7 bases fitting TRBD2. The V segment lost 3 bases and the J segment 5 bases; nucleotides outside the gene matches: 4. The germline CDR1 and CDR2 sequences are SGHNT and YENEEA. The CDR3 sequence is 13 residues long. The CDR3 sequence is CASSFPGGDEQYF. DNA of the CDR3: TGTGCCAGCAGCTTTCCTGGGGGGGACGAGCAGTACTTC.

V gene TRBV27 combines with J gene TRBJ2-3; tentative D call: TRBD2 (5 bases). This CDR3 contains 14 residues. Germline CDR1 and CDR2: MNHEY and SMNVEV (reference sequence). V shed 6 bases and J shed 2 bases, with 12 bases lying between them. The CDR3 DNA sequence: TGTGCCAGCAGACGGCGGGCTATCACAGATACGCAGTATTTT. Encoded protein: CASRRRAITDTQYF.

Only a few counts were recorded for this clone. J is TRBJ1-3 and V is TRBV11-3; maybe TRBD1 (6 bases). CDR3 length: 13 residues. In germline, CDR1 is SGHNT, CDR2 YENEEA. V was cut by 10 bases and J by 4 bases, with 14 bases left in between. Here the CDR3 DNA reads TGTGCCAATCCCCAGGGGCCAGGAAACACCATATATTTT. Its protein is CANPQGPGNTIYF.

The chain employs TRBV9 and TRBJ1-4, with 8 bases identical to TRBD1. Trimming removed 4 bases from V and 3 bases from J; junction bases left unmatched: 5. The length of the CDR3 is 15 residues. Looked up from germline, CDR1 is SGDLS and CDR2 is YYNGEE. CDR3 region: CASSTRTGPNEKLFF. The CDR3 coding sequence is TGTGCCAGCAGCACACGGACAGGGCCTAATGAAAAACTGTTTTTT.